This T cell receptor beta chain was sequenced during a study of beta chain features in type 1 diabetes. As every portion of the isolated RNA was reverse transcribed, the sequencing read expressed TCRB transcripts. The protocol was immunoSEQ multiplex PCR, while the TCRdb copy is restricted to in-frame clones and leaves out a portion. The sample has about 59,000 clones, approximately 62% seen once. This clone was observed once. V lost 3 bases and J 3 bases, leaving 9 bases between the germline ends. From germline, CDR1 is SEHNR and CDR2 FQNEAQ (reference sequence). The CDR3 has 15 amino acids. This receptor was obtained from a woman in her late teens or twenties in good health. The sample consisted of Tregs from blood. The chain uses TRBV7-9 and TRBJ1-6, with D tentatively TRBD1 (6 bases). CDR3 region: CASSFGQLYNSPLHF. In DNA form, the CDR3 reads TGTGCCAGCAGCTTTGGACAGCTCTATAATTCACCCCTCCACTTT.